This TCR beta chain was captured by sequencing in a study of blood T cell repertoires in COVID-19. In the study overall: Acute and convalescent COVID-19 samples came from the United States, Italy and Spain.

Some clones are missing from TCRdb's copy, which holds only in-frame ones; the method was immunoSEQ multiplex PCR. Found here are some 350,000 clones, approximately 86% of them singletons; the top ten hold over 2.5%. After removal of 5 bases from V and 1 base from J, the junction contained 8 bases not matched to a gene. CDR3 length: 16 amino acids. Germline V gene lookup returns CDR1 MDHEN and CDR2 SYDVKM. This clone was detected a few times. Material: peripheral blood. This clonotype was obtained from a human donor in a cohort sampled during active COVID-19. The chain has TRBV28 and TRBJ1-5; 7 nucleotides match TRBD1. CDR3 loop: CASSPRQGGSNQPQHF. CDR3 nucleotide sequence: TGTGCCAGCAGTCCGAGACAGGGAGGAAGCAATCAGCCCCAGCATTTT.